Sequencing of this TCR beta chain was carried out in a study of shared clonotypes between healthy human individuals. The assay was immunoSEQ multiplex PCR, and TCRdb's table has in-frame clones only and misses some. The sample yields 2 million to 2.5 million clones, about 92% seen once. The CDR3 covers 18 residues. J lost 3 bases, V lost 4 bases, and 15 bases had no gene match. Germline CDR1 is MDHEN and CDR2 is SYDVKM. The sequence derives from a man aged 18 to 29 in good health. Some clones in this sample may be carry-over from other donors' samples. The J gene is TRBJ1-5, the V gene TRBV28; TRBD1 aligns across 7 bases. The sequenced sample consisted of naive CD4+ T cells from PBMCs. Subset given: CD45RA+ positively selected. The CDR3 DNA reads as TGTGCCAGCAGTTCCCCCCTTGTCGCGGGACAGTTCAATCAGCCCCAGCATTTT. Encoded protein: CASSSPLVAGQFNQPQHF.